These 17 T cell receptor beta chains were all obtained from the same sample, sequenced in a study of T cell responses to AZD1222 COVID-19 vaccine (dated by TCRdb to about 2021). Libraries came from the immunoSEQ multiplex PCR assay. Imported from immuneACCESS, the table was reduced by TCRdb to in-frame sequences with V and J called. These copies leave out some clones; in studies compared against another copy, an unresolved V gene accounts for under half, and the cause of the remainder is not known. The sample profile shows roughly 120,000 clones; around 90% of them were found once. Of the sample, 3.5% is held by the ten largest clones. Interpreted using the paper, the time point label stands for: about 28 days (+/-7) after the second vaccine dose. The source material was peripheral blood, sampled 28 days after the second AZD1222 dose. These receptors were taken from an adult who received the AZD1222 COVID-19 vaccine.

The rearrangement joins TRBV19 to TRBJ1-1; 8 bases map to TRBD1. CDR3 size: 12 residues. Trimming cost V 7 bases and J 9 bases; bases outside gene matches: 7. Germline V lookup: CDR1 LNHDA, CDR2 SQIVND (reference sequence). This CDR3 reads CASTTTGVKAFF. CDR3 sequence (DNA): TGTGCCAGTACTACGACAGGGGTTAAAGCTTTCTTT.

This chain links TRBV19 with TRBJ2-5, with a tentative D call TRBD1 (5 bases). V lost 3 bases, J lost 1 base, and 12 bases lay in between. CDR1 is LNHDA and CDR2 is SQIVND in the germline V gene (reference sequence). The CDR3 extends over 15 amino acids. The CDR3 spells CASSMSGLLQETQYF. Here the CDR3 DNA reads TGTGCCAGTAGTATGTCAGGGTTACTCCAAGAGACCCAGTACTTC. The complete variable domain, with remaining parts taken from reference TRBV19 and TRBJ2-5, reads DGGITQSPKYLFRKEGQNVTLSCEQNLNHDAMYWYRQDPGQGLRLIYYSQIVNDFQKGDIAEGYSVSREKKESFPLTVTSAQKNPTAFYLCASSMSGLLQETQYFGPGTRLLVL.

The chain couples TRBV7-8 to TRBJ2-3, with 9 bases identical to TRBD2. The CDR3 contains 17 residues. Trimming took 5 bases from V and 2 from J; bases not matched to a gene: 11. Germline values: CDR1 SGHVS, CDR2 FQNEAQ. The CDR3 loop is CASSLRVSGGFTDTQYF. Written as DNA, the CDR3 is TGTGCCAGCAGCCTTCGTGTTAGCGGGGGTTTCACAGATACGCAGTATTTT. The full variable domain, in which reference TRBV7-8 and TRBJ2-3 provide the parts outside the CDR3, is GAGVSQSPRYKVAKRGQDVALRCDPISGHVSLFWYQQALGQGPEFLTYFQNEAQLDKSGLPSDRFFAERPEGSVSTLKIQRTQQEDSAVYLCASSLRVSGGFTDTQYFGPGTRLTVL.

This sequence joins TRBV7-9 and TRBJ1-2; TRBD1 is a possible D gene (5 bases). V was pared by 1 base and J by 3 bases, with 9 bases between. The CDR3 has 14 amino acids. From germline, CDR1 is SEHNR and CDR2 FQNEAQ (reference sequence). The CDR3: CASSLVPGHYGYTF. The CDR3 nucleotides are TGTGCCAGCAGCTTAGTTCCGGGGCACTATGGCTACACCTTC.

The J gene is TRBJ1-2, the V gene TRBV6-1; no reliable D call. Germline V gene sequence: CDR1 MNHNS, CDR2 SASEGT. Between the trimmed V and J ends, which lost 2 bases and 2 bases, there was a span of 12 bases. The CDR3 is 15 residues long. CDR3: CASSEQAGLNYGYTF. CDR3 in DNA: TGTGCCAGCAGTGAACAAGCAGGTTTAAACTATGGCTACACCTTC.

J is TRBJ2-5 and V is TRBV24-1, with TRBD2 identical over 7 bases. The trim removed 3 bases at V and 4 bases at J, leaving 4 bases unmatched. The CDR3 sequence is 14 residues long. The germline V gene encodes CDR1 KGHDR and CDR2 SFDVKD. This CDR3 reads CATSDGGRGETQYF. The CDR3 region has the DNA TGTGCCACCAGTGATGGAGGGAGGGGAGAGACCCAGTACTTC.

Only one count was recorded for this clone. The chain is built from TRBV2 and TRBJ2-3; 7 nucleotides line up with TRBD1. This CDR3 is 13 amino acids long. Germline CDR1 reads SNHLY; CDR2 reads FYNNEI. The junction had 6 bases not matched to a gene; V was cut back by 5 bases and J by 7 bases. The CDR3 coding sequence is TGTGCCAGCAGTTCCTACAGGGGAAATACGCAGTATTTT. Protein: CASSSYRGNTQYF.

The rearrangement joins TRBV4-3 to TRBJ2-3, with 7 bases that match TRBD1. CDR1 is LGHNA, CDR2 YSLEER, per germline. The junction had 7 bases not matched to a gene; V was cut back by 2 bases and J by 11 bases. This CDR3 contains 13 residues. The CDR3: CASSQPGQDLQYF. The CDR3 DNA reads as TGCGCCAGCAGCCAACCCGGACAGGACCTGCAGTATTTT.

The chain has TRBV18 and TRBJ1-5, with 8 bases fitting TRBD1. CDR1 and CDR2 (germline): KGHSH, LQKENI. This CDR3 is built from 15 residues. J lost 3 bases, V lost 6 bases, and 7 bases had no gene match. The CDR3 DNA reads TGTGCCAGCTCCCCGGGACAGGCGGTCAATCAGCCCCAGCATTTT. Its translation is CASSPGQAVNQPQHF.

CDR3: CASSLGNTIYF. The CDR3 DNA is TGTGCCAGCAGCTTAGGAAACACCATATATTTT. The chain combines TRBV11-2 with TRBJ1-3, with unresolved D. CDR1 SGHAT and CDR2 FQNNGV come from the germline V gene. V dropped 1 base and J dropped 5 bases, with 0 bases sitting between them. This CDR3 region has 11 residues.

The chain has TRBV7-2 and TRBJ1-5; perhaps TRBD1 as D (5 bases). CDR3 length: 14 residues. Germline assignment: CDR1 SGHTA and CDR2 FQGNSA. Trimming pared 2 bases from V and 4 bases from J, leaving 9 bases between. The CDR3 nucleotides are TGTGCCAGCAGCTTACTGGGGCCTAATCAGCCCCAGCATTTT. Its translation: CASSLLGPNQPQHF. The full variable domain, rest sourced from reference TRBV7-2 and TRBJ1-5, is GAGVSQSPSNKVTEKGKDVELRCDPISGHTALYWYRQSLGQGLEFLIYFQGNSAPDKSGLPSDRFSAERTGGSVSTLTIQRTQQEDSAVYLCASSLLGPNQPQHFGDGTRLSIL.

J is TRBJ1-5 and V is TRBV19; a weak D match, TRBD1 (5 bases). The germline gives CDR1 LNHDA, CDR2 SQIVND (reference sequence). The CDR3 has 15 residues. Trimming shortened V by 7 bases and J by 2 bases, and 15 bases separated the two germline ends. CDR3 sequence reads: CASTQWDAGNQPQHF. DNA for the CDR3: TGTGCCAGTACCCAATGGGACGCAGGCAATCAGCCCCAGCATTTT. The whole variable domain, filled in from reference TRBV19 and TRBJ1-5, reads DGGITQSPKYLFRKEGQNVTLSCEQNLNHDAMYWYRQDPGQGLRLIYYSQIVNDFQKGDIAEGYSVSREKKESFPLTVTSAQKNPTAFYLCASTQWDAGNQPQHFGDGTRLSIL.

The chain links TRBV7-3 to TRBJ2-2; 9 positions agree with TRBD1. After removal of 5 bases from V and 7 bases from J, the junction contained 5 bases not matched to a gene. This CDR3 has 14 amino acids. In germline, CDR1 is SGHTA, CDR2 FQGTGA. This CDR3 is CASSVGQGFGELFF. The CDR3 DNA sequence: TGTGCCAGCAGCGTGGGACAGGGATTCGGGGAGCTGTTTTTT. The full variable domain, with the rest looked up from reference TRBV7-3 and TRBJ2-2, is GAGVSQTPSNKVTEKGKYVELRCDPISGHTALYWYRQSLGQGPEFLIYFQGTGAADDSGLPNDRFFAVRPEGSVSTLKIQRTERGDSAVYLCASSVGQGFGELFFGEGSRLTVL.

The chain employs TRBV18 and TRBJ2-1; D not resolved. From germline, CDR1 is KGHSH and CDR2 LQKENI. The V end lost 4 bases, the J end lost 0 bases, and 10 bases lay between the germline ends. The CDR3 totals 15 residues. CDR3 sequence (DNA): TGTGCCAGCTCACAGGACCTTAGCTCCTACAATGAGCAGTTCTTC. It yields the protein CASSQDLSSYNEQFF.

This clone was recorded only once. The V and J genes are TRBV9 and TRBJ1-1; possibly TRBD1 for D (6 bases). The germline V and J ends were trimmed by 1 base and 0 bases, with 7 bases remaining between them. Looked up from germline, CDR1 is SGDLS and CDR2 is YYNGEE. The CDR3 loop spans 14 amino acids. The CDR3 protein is CASSVRGVNTEAFF. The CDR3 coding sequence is TGTGCCAGCAGCGTAAGGGGGGTGAACACTGAAGCTTTCTTT.

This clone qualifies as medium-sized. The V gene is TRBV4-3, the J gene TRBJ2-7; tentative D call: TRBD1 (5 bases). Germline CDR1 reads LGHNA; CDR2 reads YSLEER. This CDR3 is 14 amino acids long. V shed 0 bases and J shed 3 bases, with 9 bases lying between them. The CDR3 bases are TGCGCCAGCAGCCAAGAAGGGGCGTACTACGAGCAGTACTTC. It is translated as CASSQEGAYYEQYF.

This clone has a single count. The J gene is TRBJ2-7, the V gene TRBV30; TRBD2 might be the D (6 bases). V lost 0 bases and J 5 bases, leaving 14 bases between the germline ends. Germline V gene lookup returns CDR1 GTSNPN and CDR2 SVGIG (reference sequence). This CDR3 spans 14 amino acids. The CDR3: CAWSVGGAGDEQYF. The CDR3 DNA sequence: TGTGCCTGGAGTGTAGGCGGGGCGGGCGACGAGCAGTACTTC.